This T cell receptor (beta chain) was captured in a study of patients and donors after allogeneic stem cell transplantation. TCRdb used MiXCR to reprocess the RT-PCR reads, holding one entry per CDR3 protein. The sample has approximately 140,000 distinct CDR3 sequences, over 35% seen once. CDR1 is SGHVS and CDR2 is FQNEAQ in the germline V gene. V lost 2 bases to trimming and J lost 4 bases, with 8 bases between them. This CDR3 is built from 13 residues. The chain combines TRBV7-8 with TRBJ1-2, with D maybe TRBD1 (5 bases). This sequence originates from a human donor who was either an allogeneic HSCT recipient or a stem cell or donor lymphocyte infusion donor (not recorded which). It is not recorded whose cells these are; they may come from a transplant donor. The specimen sequenced was blood, either unsorted or a sorted T cell fraction (not recorded which). The CDR3 DNA reads as TGTGCCAGCAGCTTAAGACAGTTCTATGGCTACACCTTC. Amino acid sequence: CASSLRQFYGYTF.